The entry below describes one TCR beta chain. Its antigen remains unidentified. Per-nucleotide qualities are absent, and no much larger clonotype sits a single base away. The CDR3 regions of human TCRbeta chains were analyzed by immunosequencing. Per the original workflow: TCRs in the repertoires were compared against a reference library of SARS-CoV-2-specific TCRs that had been generated with the MIRA antigen-specificity platform. Breadth meant the fraction of unique TCRs that were SARS-CoV-2-associated, whereas depth meant the fraction of total T cells that were SARS-CoV-2-associated. Using the MIRA data, each spike-specific TCR was mapped to the spike region that the TCR reacts to and placed in a CD4 or CD8 class. Log10-transformed breadth and depth values were compared by one-way ANOVA with Sidak's multiple comparisons tests. Not all clones reach the TCRdb copy of this immuneACCESS table, which keeps in-frame sequences only. Checked studies attribute under half of the gap to unresolved V genes and leave the rest unexplained. V and J calls plus clone size are reproduced from that table; the DNA served to infer D and trimming. Here the sample has about 110,000 clones; around nine tenths occur a single time. The ten largest make up around 6.6% of the sample.

V sheds 3 bases and J sheds 8 bases, leaving 10 bases between their ends. The germline V gene supplies CDR1 KGHSH and CDR2 LQKENI. The cysteine opens and the phenylalanine closes a CDR3 of 13 amino acids. Of all the DNA, just the CDR3 is kept, 39 bases in frame from base 1. The data originate from a study of T cell responses to AZD1222 COVID-19 vaccine (dated by TCRdb to about 2021). For the wider study: TCR sequencing covered roughly 230 trial participants: some 210 given two doses of AZD1222 and 26 given two doses of MenACWY control vaccine. Trial participants were enrolled into age subgroups of 18-55, 56-69 and 70-plus years, which contained about 150, 27 and 61 TCR-sequenced participants, respectively. Results and caveats for the whole study, not just this receptor: Participants were mostly white British, with more females than males. The authors suggested clonal diversity may have been underestimated. Nearly half of unique spike-specific TCRs reportedly recognized epitopes outside regions mutated in the B.1.351 and B.1.1.7 variants. In the small 56-69-year group, the increase in depth fell short of significance, most likely because of low power. After two AZD1222 doses, both the breadth and the depth of spike-specific TCRs were significantly higher than at day 0 and than in MenACWY recipients. The vaccine-associated CD4 TCRs covered the entire spike protein, and the dominant responses fell in regions 160-218 and 743-854. Because no day 14 peak-response samples were available, repertoires were characterized only after the peak T cell response. Conclusions about previously exposed vaccinees are limited, since just five or six AZD1222 recipients were seropositive for SARS-CoV-2 at baseline.

What the time point label conveys for this sample: about 28 days (+/-7) after the second vaccine dose. AZD1222 recipients whose second dose came at about 4 weeks and those whose second dose came at about 12 weeks were combined into one group, since spike-specific TCR depth and breadth did not differ between the two schedules. Samples from vaccinated people were obtained from the UK trials COV001 and COV002, which included a single-blind randomized controlled phase 2/3 trial of AZD1222 (ChAdOx1 nCoV-19) in healthy adults. Trial participant PBMC samples were collected at day 0 and day 28 after the second dose for TCRbeta chain sequencing.

The receptor was isolated from an adult who received the AZD1222 COVID-19 vaccine. The sequencing used peripheral blood, collected 28 days after the second AZD1222 dose. The V and J genes are TRBV18 and TRBJ1-4; 6 matching bases give a weak D call of TRBD1. The nucleotide sequence reads TGTGCCAGCTCACCGGGACAAGGAGAAAAACTGTTTTTT. It translates to CASSPGQGEKLFF. Outside the CDR3, residues come from the reference TRBV18 and TRBJ1-4 proteins, so the full variable domain is: NAGVMQNPRHLVRRRGQEARLRCSPMKGHSHVYWYRQLPEEGLKFMVYLQKENIIDESGMPKERFSAEFPKEGPSILRIQQVVRGDSAAYFCASSPGQGEKLFFGSGTQLSVL.